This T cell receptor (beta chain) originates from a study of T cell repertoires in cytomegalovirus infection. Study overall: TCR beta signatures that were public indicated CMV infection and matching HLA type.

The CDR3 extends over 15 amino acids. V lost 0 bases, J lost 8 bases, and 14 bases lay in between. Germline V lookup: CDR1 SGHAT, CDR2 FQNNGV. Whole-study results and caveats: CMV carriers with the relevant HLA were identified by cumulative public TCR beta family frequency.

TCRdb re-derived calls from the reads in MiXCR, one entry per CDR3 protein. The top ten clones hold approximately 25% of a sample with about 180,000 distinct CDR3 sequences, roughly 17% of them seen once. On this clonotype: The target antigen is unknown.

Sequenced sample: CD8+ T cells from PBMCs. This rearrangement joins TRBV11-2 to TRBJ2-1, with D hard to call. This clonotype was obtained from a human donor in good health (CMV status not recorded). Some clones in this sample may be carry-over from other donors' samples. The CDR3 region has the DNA TGTGCCAGCAGCTTAGAGGGTAGATCTCGCGATGAGCAGTTCTTC. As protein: CASSLEGRSRDEQFF.